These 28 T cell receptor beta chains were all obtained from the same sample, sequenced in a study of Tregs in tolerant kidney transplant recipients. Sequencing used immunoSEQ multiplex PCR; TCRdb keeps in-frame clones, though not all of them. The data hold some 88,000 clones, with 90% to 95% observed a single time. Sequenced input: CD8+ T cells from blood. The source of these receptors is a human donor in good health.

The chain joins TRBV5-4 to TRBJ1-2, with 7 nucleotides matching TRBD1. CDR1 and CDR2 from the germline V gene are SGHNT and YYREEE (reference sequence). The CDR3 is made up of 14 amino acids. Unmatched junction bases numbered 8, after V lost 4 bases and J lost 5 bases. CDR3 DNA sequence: TGTGCCAGCAGCAGCCAGGGGGGTGGTTATGGCTACACCTTC. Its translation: CASSSQGGGYGYTF.

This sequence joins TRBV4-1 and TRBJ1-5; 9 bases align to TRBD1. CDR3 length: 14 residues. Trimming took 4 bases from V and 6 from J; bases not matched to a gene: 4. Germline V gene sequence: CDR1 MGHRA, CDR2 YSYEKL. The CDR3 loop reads CASSLQGAAQPQHF. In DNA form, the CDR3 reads TGCGCCAGCAGCCTACAGGGGGCGGCTCAGCCCCAGCATTTT.

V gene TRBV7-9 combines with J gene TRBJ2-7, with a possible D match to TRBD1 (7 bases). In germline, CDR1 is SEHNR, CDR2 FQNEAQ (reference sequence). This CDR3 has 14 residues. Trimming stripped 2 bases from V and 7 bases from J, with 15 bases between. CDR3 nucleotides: TGTGCCAGCAGCTTAACGACAGGGAGGAGGGAGCAGTACTTC. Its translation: CASSLTTGRREQYF.

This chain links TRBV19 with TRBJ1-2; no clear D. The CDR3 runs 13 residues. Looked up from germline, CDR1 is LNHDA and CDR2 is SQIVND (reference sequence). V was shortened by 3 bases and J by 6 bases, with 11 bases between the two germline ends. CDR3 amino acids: CASSIGGRNGYTF. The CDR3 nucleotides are TGTGCCAGTAGTATCGGAGGGCGTAATGGCTACACCTTC.

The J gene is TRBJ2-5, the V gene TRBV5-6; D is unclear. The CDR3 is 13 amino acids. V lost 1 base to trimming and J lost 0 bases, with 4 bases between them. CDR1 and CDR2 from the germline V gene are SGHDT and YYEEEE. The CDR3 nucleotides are TGTGCCAGCAGCTTGCGGTACCAAGAGACCCAGTACTTC. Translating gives CASSLRYQETQYF.

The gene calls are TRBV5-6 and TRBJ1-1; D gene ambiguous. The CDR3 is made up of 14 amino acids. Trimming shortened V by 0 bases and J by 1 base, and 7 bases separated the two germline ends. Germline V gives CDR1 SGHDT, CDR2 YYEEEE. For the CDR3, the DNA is TGTGCCAGCAGCTTGGGGGCGGGGAACACTGAAGCTTTCTTT. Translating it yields CASSLGAGNTEAFF.

The CDR3 reads CASSQDGEGVQETQYF. In DNA form, the CDR3 reads TGTGCCAGCAGCCAAGATGGGGAAGGGGTTCAAGAGACCCAGTACTTC. This chain joins TRBV4-2 and TRBJ2-5, with D tentatively TRBD1 (5 bases). Germline CDR1 LGHNA, CDR2 YNFKEQ. V was shortened by 0 bases and J by 2 bases, with 13 bases between the two germline ends. The CDR3 is made up of 16 amino acids.

The CDR3 spells CAWSTTGGTEAFF. CDR3 bases: TGTGCCTGGAGCACAACAGGGGGCACTGAAGCTTTCTTT. V is TRBV30 and J is TRBJ1-1; TRBD1 agrees at 8 bases. The CDR3 length is 13 residues. Germline loops: CDR1 GTSNPN, CDR2 SVGIG (reference sequence). V was clipped by 3 bases and J by 4 bases; unmatched bases: 4.

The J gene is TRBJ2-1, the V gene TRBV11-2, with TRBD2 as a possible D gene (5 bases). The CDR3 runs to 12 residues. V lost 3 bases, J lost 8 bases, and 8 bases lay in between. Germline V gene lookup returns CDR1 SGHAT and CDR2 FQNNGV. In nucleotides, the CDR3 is TGTGCCAGCAGCTTGGAGGTCGATGAGCAGTTCTTC. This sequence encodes CASSLEVDEQFF.

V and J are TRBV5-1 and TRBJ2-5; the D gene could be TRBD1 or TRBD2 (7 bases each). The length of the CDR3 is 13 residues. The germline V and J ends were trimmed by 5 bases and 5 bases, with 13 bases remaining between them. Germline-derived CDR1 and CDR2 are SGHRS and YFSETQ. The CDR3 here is CASSFRGGETQYF. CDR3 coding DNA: TGCGCCAGCAGTTTCAGGGGGGGTGAGACCCAGTACTTC. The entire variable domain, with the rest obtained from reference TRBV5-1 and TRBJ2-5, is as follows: KAGVTQTPRYLIKTRGQQVTLSCSPISGHRSVSWYQQTPGQGLQFLFEYFSETQRNKGNFPGRFSGRQFSNSRSEMNVSTLELGDSALYLCASSFRGGETQYFGPGTRLLVL.

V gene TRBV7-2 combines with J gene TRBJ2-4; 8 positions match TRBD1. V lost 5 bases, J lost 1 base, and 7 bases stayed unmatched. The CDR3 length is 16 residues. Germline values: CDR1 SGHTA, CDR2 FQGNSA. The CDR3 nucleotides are TGTGCCAGCAGCGAACAGGGGGTCATGGCCAAAAACATTCAGTACTTC. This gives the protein CASSEQGVMAKNIQYF. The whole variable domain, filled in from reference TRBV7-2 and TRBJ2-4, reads GAGVSQSPSNKVTEKGKDVELRCDPISGHTALYWYRQSLGQGLEFLIYFQGNSAPDKSGLPSDRFSAERTGGSVSTLTIQRTQQEDSAVYLCASSEQGVMAKNIQYFGAGTRLSVL.

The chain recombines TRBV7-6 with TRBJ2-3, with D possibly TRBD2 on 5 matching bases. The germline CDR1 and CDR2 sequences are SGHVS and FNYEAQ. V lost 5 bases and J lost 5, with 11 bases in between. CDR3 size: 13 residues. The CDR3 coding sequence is TGTGCCAGCAGCCCATTAGCGAGAGATACGCAGTATTTT. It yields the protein CASSPLARDTQYF.

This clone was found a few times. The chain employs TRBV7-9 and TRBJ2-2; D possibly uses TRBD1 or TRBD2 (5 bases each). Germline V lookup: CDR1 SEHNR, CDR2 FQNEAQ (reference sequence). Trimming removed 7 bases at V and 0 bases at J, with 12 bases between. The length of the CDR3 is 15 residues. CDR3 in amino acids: CASTVEGSNTGELFF. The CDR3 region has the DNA TGTGCCAGCACCGTTGAGGGGTCGAACACCGGGGAGCTGTTTTTT.

CDR3 sequence reads: CASSFPRTGGSGNTIYF. The CDR3 coding sequence is TGTGCCAGCAGCTTTCCACGGACAGGGGGCTCTGGAAACACCATATATTTT. This chain uses TRBV7-6 with TRBJ1-3, with 10 bases aligning to TRBD1. This CDR3 is built from 17 residues. After removal of 3 bases from V and 0 bases from J, the junction contained 5 bases not matched to a gene. From germline, CDR1 is SGHVS and CDR2 FNYEAQ.

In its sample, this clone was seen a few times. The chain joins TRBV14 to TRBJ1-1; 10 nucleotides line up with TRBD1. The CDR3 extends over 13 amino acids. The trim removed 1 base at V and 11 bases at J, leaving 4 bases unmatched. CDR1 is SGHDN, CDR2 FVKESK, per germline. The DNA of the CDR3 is TGTGCCAGCAGCCAAGTGGGGACAGGGGACGCTTTCTTT. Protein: CASSQVGTGDAFF. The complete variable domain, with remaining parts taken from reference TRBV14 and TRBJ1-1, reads EAGVTQFPSHSVIEKGQTVTLRCDPISGHDNLYWYRRVMGKEIKFLLHFVKESKQDESGMPNNRFLAERTGGTYSTLKVQPAELEDSGVYFCASSQVGTGDAFFGQGTRLTVV.

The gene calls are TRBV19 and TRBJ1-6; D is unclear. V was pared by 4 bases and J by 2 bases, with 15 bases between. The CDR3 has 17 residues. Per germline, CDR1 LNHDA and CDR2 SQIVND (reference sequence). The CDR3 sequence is CASSKTREGTYNSPLHF. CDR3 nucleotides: TGTGCCAGTAGTAAGACCCGGGAAGGAACCTATAATTCACCCCTCCACTTT.

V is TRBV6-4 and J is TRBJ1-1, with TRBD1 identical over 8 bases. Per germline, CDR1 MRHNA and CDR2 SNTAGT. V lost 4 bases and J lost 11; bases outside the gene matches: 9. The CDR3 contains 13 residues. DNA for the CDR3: TGTGCCAGCAGTGTGTCCGGGACAGGAGGTGCTTTCTTT. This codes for CASSVSGTGGAFF.

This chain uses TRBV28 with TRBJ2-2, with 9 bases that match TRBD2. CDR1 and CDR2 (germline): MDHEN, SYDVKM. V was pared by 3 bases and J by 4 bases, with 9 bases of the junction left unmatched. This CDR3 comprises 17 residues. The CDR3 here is CASSFETSGLSTGELFF. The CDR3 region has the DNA TGTGCCAGCAGTTTTGAGACTAGCGGCTTGAGCACCGGGGAGCTGTTTTTT.

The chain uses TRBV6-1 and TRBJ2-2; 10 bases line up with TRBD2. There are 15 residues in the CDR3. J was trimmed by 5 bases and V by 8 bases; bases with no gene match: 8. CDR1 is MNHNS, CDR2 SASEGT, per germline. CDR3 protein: CASRRLAGETGELFF. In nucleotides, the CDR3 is TGTGCCAGCCGACGGCTAGCGGGGGAAACCGGGGAGCTGTTTTTT.

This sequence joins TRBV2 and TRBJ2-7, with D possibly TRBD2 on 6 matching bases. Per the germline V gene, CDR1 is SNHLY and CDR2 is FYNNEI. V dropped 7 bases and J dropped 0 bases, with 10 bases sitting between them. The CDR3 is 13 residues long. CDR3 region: CASTRESSYEQYF. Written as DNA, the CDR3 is TGTGCCAGCACCCGGGAGAGCTCCTACGAGCAGTACTTC.

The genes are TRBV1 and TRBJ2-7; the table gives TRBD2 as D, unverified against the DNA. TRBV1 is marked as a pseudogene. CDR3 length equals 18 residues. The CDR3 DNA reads TGCACCAGCAGCCAAGGCCTCAAAGATCGGGAGACAACCTACGAGCAGTACTTC. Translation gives CTSSQGLKDRETTYEQYF.

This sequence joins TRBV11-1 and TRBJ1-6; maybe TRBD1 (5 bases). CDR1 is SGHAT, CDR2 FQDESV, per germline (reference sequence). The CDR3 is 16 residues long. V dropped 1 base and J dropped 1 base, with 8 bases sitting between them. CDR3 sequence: CASSLGGGSYNSPLHF. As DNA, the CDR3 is TGTGCCAGCAGCTTAGGCGGGGGATCCTATAATTCACCCCTCCACTTT.

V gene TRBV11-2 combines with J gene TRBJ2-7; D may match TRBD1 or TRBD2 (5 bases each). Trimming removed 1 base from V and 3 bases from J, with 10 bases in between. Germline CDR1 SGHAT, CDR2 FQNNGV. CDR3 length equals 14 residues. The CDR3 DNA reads TGTGCCAGCAGCTTAGTCGGGGCGGGCTACGAGCAGTACTTC. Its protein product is CASSLVGAGYEQYF.

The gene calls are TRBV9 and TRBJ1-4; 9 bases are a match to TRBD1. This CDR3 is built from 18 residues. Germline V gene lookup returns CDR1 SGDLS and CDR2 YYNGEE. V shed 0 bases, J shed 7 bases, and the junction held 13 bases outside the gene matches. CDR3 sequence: CASSVGLWDRAGSEKLFF. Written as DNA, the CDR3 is TGTGCCAGCAGCGTAGGATTATGGGACAGGGCAGGGTCTGAAAAACTGTTTTTT.

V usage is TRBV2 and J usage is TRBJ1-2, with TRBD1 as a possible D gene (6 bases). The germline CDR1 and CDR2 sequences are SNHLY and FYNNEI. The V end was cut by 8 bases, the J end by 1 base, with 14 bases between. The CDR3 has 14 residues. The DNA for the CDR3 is TGTGCCAGCGGGGGGCAGGGTAATAACTATGGCTACACCTTC. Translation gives CASGGQGNNYGYTF.

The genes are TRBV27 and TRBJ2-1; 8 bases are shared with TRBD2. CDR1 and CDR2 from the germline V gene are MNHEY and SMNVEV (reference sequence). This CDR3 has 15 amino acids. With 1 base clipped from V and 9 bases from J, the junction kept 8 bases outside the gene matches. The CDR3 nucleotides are TGTGCCAGCAGTTTATTCCCCAGCGGGAGTAGTGAGCAGTTCTTC. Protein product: CASSLFPSGSSEQFF.

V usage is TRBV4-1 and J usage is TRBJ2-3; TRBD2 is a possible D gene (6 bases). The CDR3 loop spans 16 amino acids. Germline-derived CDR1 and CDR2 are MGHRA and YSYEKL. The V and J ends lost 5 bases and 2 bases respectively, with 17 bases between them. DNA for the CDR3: TGCGCCAGCAGCTTAGCACGGGGACTTATCACAGATACGCAGTATTTT. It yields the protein CASSLARGLITDTQYF.

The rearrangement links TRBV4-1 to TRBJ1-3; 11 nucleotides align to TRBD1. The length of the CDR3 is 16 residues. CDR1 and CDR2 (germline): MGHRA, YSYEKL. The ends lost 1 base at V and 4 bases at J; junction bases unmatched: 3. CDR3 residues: CASSQGTGGTGNTIYF. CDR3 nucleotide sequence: TGCGCCAGCAGCCAAGGGACAGGGGGCACGGGAAACACCATATATTTT.